The 30 T cell receptor beta chains given below trace back to one sample, sequenced in a study of blood T cell repertoires in COVID-19. Sequencing used immunoSEQ multiplex PCR; TCRdb keeps in-frame clones, though not all of them. The table records approximately 390,000 clones, around 87% of them present only once. Sequencing was done on a sample of PBMCs or T cells enriched from blood (not recorded which). The receptor set was obtained from a woman in her 50s who had recovered from COVID-19.

This clone was found a few times. The V and J genes are TRBV30 and TRBJ1-3; TRBD1 matches at 8 bases. The germline CDR1 and CDR2 sequences are GTSNPN and SVGIG (reference sequence). Trimming cost V 1 base and J 3 bases; bases outside gene matches: 5. CDR3 length: 15 residues. The CDR3: CAWSAPGGDGNTIYF. In nucleotides, the CDR3 is TGTGCCTGGAGTGCCCCAGGGGGCGATGGAAACACCATATATTTT.

The chain combines TRBV7-3 with TRBJ2-3, with 9 bases aligning to TRBD2. V shed 2 bases and J 2 bases; nucleotides not matched to a gene: 5. The germline V gene encodes CDR1 SGHTA and CDR2 FQGTGA. The CDR3 spans 16 residues. The CDR3 bases are TGTGCCAGCAGCTTAGGTGCTAGCGGGGTCACAGATACGCAGTATTTT. Its protein product is CASSLGASGVTDTQYF.

The chain carries TRBV3-1 (or the pseudogene TRBV3-2) and TRBJ1-6; D perhaps matches TRBD1 (6 bases). Germline V gene sequence: CDR1 LGHDT, CDR2 YNNKEL (reference sequence). Trimming took off 6 bases at V and 7 bases at J, with 13 bases between the two ends. The CDR3 covers 14 residues. The chain's CDR3 is CASSPTTGNSPLHF. The CDR3 DNA sequence: TGTGCCAGCAGTCCCACTACAGGGAATTCACCCCTCCACTTT.

Here the CDR3 DNA reads TGTGCCACCAGCAGCTCCTCCCCGGGACAGGGCTACGAGCAGTACTTC. Protein sequence: CATSSSSPGQGYEQYF. The chain carries TRBV15 and TRBJ2-7; 9 nucleotides align to TRBD1. Germline loops: CDR1 LNHNV, CDR2 YYDKDF (reference sequence). Unmatched junction bases numbered 9, after V lost 3 bases and J lost 3 bases. This CDR3 comprises 16 residues. The full variable domain, rest sourced from reference TRBV15 and TRBJ2-7, is DAMVIQNPRYQVTQFGKPVTLSCSQTLNHNVMYWYQQKSSQAPKLLFHYYDKDFNNEADTPDNFQSRRPNTSFCFLDIRSPGLGDTAMYLCATSSSSPGQGYEQYFGPGTRLTVT.

This chain uses TRBV5-6 with TRBJ1-1; a weak D match, TRBD1 (5 bases). This CDR3 has 12 residues. Germline CDR1 SGHDT, CDR2 YYEEEE. Trimming removed 4 bases from V and 4 bases from J, with 8 bases in between. The CDR3: CASSRGGTEAFF. The DNA of the CDR3 is TGTGCCAGCAGCCGCGGGGGCACTGAAGCTTTCTTT.

This clone was found once. The chain employs TRBV27 and TRBJ2-1; TRBD1 is a possible D gene (6 bases). V dropped 7 bases and J dropped 4 bases, with 14 bases sitting between them. The CDR3 contains 14 residues. Germline values: CDR1 MNHEY, CDR2 SMNVEV (reference sequence). The CDR3 bases are TGTGCCAGCAAGAACCTGGGGGCTTACAATGAGCAGTTCTTC. Protein product: CASKNLGAYNEQFF.

The CDR3 DNA reads as TGCGCCAGCAGCTTGTCCGGGACTAGCGGTTACAATGAGCAGTTCTTC. Translating it yields CASSLSGTSGYNEQFF. The chain carries TRBV5-1 and TRBJ2-1; 11 bases match TRBD2. The V gene's germline CDR1 is SGHRS and CDR2 YFSETQ. With 1 base clipped from V and 4 bases from J, the junction kept 4 bases outside the gene matches. The CDR3 length is 16 residues.

In its sample, this clone was seen a few times. The chain couples TRBV7-2 to TRBJ2-6, with D perhaps TRBD1 (5 bases). The V and J ends lost 6 bases and 0 bases respectively, with 9 bases between them. CDR3 size: 15 residues. CDR1 is SGHTA, CDR2 FQGNSA, per germline. As DNA, the CDR3 is TGTGCCAGCAGAACACAGGACTCTGGGGCCAACGTCCTGACTTTC. It yields the protein CASRTQDSGANVLTF.

This clone occurred once. The V and J genes are TRBV6-5 and TRBJ2-7; the match to TRBD2 covers 7 bases. The CDR3 is 15 residues long. Per germline, CDR1 MNHEY and CDR2 SVGAGI. The V segment lost 2 bases and the J segment 4 bases; nucleotides outside the gene matches: 8. The CDR3 loop reads CASSYVGAGDYEQYF. The CDR3 nucleotides read TGTGCCAGCAGTTACGTCGGGGCGGGAGATTACGAGCAGTACTTC.

The rearrangement links TRBV7-9 to TRBJ2-7, with TRBD1 as a possible D gene (6 bases). Germline-derived CDR1 and CDR2 are SEHNR and FQNEAQ (reference sequence). Trimming shortened V by 2 bases and J by 5 bases, and 10 bases separated the two germline ends. The length of the CDR3 is 13 residues. The CDR3 spells CASSLNREHEQYF. CDR3 nucleotides: TGTGCCAGCAGCTTAAACAGGGAGCACGAGCAGTACTTC.

V is TRBV7-2 and J is TRBJ1-5, with D possibly being TRBD1 (5 bases). The CDR3 runs 13 residues. In germline, CDR1 is SGHTA, CDR2 FQGNSA. The germline V and J ends were trimmed by 4 bases and 11 bases, with 15 bases remaining between them. The CDR3 nucleotides read TGTGCCAGCAGCTCTAACCACGACAGAACCCAGCATTTT. Translation: CASSSNHDRTQHF. The full variable domain, in which reference TRBV7-2 and TRBJ1-5 provide the parts outside the CDR3, is GAGVSQSPSNKVTEKGKDVELRCDPISGHTALYWYRQSLGQGLEFLIYFQGNSAPDKSGLPSDRFSAERTGGSVSTLTIQRTQQEDSAVYLCASSSNHDRTQHFGDGTRLSIL.

The chain uses TRBV11-2 and TRBJ2-2; 15 nucleotides agree with TRBD2. Germline assignment: CDR1 SGHAT and CDR2 FQNNGV. The CDR3 runs to 18 residues. The trim removed 5 bases at V and 4 bases at J, leaving 8 bases unmatched. Written as DNA, the CDR3 is TGTGCCAGCAGCCGTCCGGGACTAGCGGGGGGACCCACCGGGGAGCTGTTTTTT. Translating gives CASSRPGLAGGPTGELFF.

J is TRBJ2-1 and V is TRBV29-1; 9 positions match TRBD2. J lost 4 bases, V lost 7 bases, and 8 bases had no gene match. Germline V gives CDR1 SQVTM, CDR2 ANQGSEA. This CDR3 has 14 amino acids. CDR3 sequence (DNA): TGCAGCGCCCGAGGCGGGGGGGCTTACAATGAGCAGTTCTTC. Amino acids: CSARGGGAYNEQFF.

The chain carries TRBV19 and TRBJ1-5, with D possibly matching TRBD1 (5 bases). Trimming removed 3 bases at V and 7 bases at J, with 10 bases between. The CDR3 is made up of 13 amino acids. Germline-derived CDR1 and CDR2 are LNHDA and SQIVND (reference sequence). In DNA, the CDR3 is TGTGCCAGTAGTATGGAGGAGGGGCAGCCCCAGCATTTT. Translated: CASSMEEGQPQHF. Supplemented by reference TRBV19 and TRBJ1-5, the full variable domain reads DGGITQSPKYLFRKEGQNVTLSCEQNLNHDAMYWYRQDPGQGLRLIYYSQIVNDFQKGDIAEGYSVSREKKESFPLTVTSAQKNPTAFYLCASSMEEGQPQHFGDGTRLSIL.

The chain carries TRBV11-2 and TRBJ1-1; D remains ambiguous. With 5 bases removed from V and 0 bases from J, the gap between germline ends came to 10 bases. The germline V gene encodes CDR1 SGHAT and CDR2 FQNNGV. The CDR3 is made up of 14 amino acids. The CDR3 bases are TGTGCCAGCAGCCTTCGGTTATTGAACACTGAAGCTTTCTTT. Translated, it gives CASSLRLLNTEAFF.

The rearrangement uses TRBV7-9 and TRBJ1-2; TRBD1 aligns across 7 bases. The CDR3 sequence is 16 residues long. V lost 3 bases to trimming and J lost 0 bases; unmatched junction nucleotides: 7. The germline gives CDR1 SEHNR, CDR2 FQNEAQ (reference sequence). DNA for the CDR3: TGTGCCAGCAGCTTGGGATCAGGGGGGACTAACTATGGCTACACCTTC. Translated, it gives CASSLGSGGTNYGYTF.

This clone was detected only once. The chain combines TRBV5-1 with TRBJ1-1; 9 nucleotides align to TRBD1. Germline V gene data show CDR1 as SGHRS and CDR2 as YFSETQ. V dropped 4 bases and J dropped 4; count of bases not matched to a gene: 8. The CDR3 covers 15 residues. The CDR3 protein is CASSPPGQGGTEAFF. The CDR3 DNA reads as TGCGCCAGCAGCCCTCCGGGACAGGGTGGCACTGAAGCTTTCTTT.

The chain combines TRBV13 with TRBJ1-1, with 9 bases fitting TRBD1. With V trimmed by 5 bases and J by 0 bases, 13 bases remained unmatched. The CDR3 length is 18 residues. Germline V gene lookup returns CDR1 PRHDT and CDR2 FYEKMQ (reference sequence). CDR3 region: CASSTNRGRVVVNTEAFF. The CDR3 DNA reads TGTGCCAGCAGCACAAACAGGGGGCGAGTGGTTGTGAACACTGAAGCTTTCTTT.

This chain joins TRBV7-2 and TRBJ2-5; D possibly corresponds to TRBD1 (5 bases). The CDR3 is 16 residues long. The germline V and J ends were trimmed by 2 bases and 4 bases, with 17 bases remaining between them. From germline, CDR1 is SGHTA and CDR2 FQGNSA. The CDR3 protein is CASSLFGWGPTETQYF. The DNA for the CDR3 is TGTGCCAGCAGCTTATTTGGGTGGGGCCCCACAGAGACCCAGTACTTC.

The genes are TRBV7-2 and TRBJ1-3; no clear D gene. V shed 5 bases and J shed 0 bases, with 8 bases lying between them. The CDR3 contains 14 residues. Per germline, CDR1 SGHTA and CDR2 FQGNSA. The CDR3 DNA follows: TGTGCCAGCAGCCCCGGAGCCTCTGGAAACACCATATATTTT. It encodes CASSPGASGNTIYF.

The chain carries TRBV5-1 and TRBJ2-5; 11 nucleotides match TRBD2. CDR3 length: 15 amino acids. V dropped 3 bases and J dropped 2; count of bases not matched to a gene: 3. In germline, CDR1 is SGHRS, CDR2 YFSETQ. CDR3 residues: CASSYSGRGQETQYF. CDR3 DNA sequence: TGCGCCAGCAGCTATAGCGGGAGGGGTCAAGAGACCCAGTACTTC.

In its sample, this clone was seen a few times. In DNA, the CDR3 is TGTGCCAGCTATTTGAACACTGAAGCTTTCTTT. It codes for CASYLNTEAFF. The rearrangement joins TRBV2 to TRBJ1-1; D call uncertain. The V gene lost 8 bases and the J gene lost 0 bases, with 4 bases spanning the gap. This CDR3 is built from 11 residues. The V gene's germline CDR1 is SNHLY and CDR2 FYNNEI.

V is TRBV5-6 and J is TRBJ1-2; D not resolved. CDR1 is SGHDT, CDR2 YYEEEE, per germline. V lost 2 bases and J 3 bases, leaving 8 bases between the germline ends. The CDR3 has 13 amino acids. CDR3 bases: TGTGCCAGCAGCTTTGGCTCCTACTATGGCTACACCTTC. It specifies CASSFGSYYGYTF.

The V and J genes are TRBV7-9 and TRBJ1-3, with 7 bases fitting TRBD1. Germline V gene data show CDR1 as SEHNR and CDR2 as FQNEAQ (reference sequence). V shed 5 bases, J shed 0 bases, and the junction held 4 bases outside the gene matches. This CDR3 has 15 residues. CDR3 residues: CASSPGTASGNTIYF. Written as DNA, the CDR3 is TGTGCCAGCAGCCCGGGGACAGCCTCTGGAAACACCATATATTTT. Full variable domain (missing parts from reference TRBV7-9 and TRBJ1-3): DTGVSQNPRHKITKRGQNVTFRCDPISEHNRLYWYRQTLGQGPEFLTYFQNEAQLEKSRLLSDRFSAERPKGSFSTLEIQRTEQGDSAMYLCASSPGTASGNTIYFGEGSWLTVV.

This clone was detected only a few times. The chain links TRBV19 to TRBJ2-1, with 14 bases lining up with TRBD2. This CDR3 spans 18 amino acids. After removal of 4 bases from V and 0 bases from J, the junction contained 5 bases not matched to a gene. Germline V gives CDR1 LNHDA, CDR2 SQIVND (reference sequence). The CDR3 sequence is CASSKRTSGGSSYNEQFF. CDR3 in DNA: TGTGCCAGTAGTAAACGGACTAGCGGGGGGAGCTCCTACAATGAGCAGTTCTTC.

Points on this clone: At the DNA level, this CDR3 is encoded by other sequences in the same sample as well. This chain connects TRBV12-3 or TRBV12-4 to TRBJ1-1; no reliable D call. This CDR3 has 13 amino acids. Trimming shortened V by 6 bases and J by 0 bases, and 8 bases separated the two germline ends. CDR3 bases: TGTGCCAGCAGCGCCACAGTGAACACTGAAGCTTTCTTT. This gives the protein CASSATVNTEAFF.

The chain couples TRBV7-9 to TRBJ1-2, with D possibly being TRBD1 (5 bases). The V end was cut by 0 bases, the J end by 5 bases, with 19 bases between. The CDR3 sequence is 17 residues long. CDR1 and CDR2 from the germline V gene are SEHNR and FQNEAQ (reference sequence). The DNA for the CDR3 is TGTGCCAGCAGCTTAGCACAGGAGATCGGTTATCAGTATGGCTACACCTTC. Encoded protein: CASSLAQEIGYQYGYTF.

V gene TRBV2 combines with J gene TRBJ2-2; 12 nucleotides line up with TRBD2. Per the germline V gene, CDR1 is SNHLY and CDR2 is FYNNEI. CDR3 length: 19 amino acids. After removal of 4 bases from V and 5 bases from J, the junction contained 14 bases not matched to a gene. CDR3 in DNA: TGTGCCAGCAGTGGCCGACTAGCGGGGGCCCCCAGATGGACCGGGGAGCTGTTTTTT. Its protein is CASSGRLAGAPRWTGELFF.

This clone has a single count. Other nucleotide sequences in the sample specify the same CDR3. This rearrangement joins TRBV7-9 to TRBJ2-7; D is uncertain. V was clipped by 5 bases and J by 0 bases, with 2 bases between them. Germline V gives CDR1 SEHNR, CDR2 FQNEAQ (reference sequence). This CDR3 spans 11 amino acids. CDR3 protein: CASSHSYEQYF. The CDR3, as DNA: TGTGCCAGCAGCCACTCCTACGAGCAGTACTTC.

The gene calls are TRBV5-1 and TRBJ2-7; 9 bases fit TRBD1. The V gene end was trimmed by 4 bases and the J gene end by 3 bases; junction bases not matched to a gene: 2. The CDR3 is 13 amino acids. In germline, CDR1 is SGHRS, CDR2 YFSETQ. The CDR3 reads CASSRQGDYEQYF. CDR3 coding DNA: TGCGCCAGCAGCAGACAGGGGGACTACGAGCAGTACTTC.